This entry lists 20 T cell receptor beta chains sequenced from one sample in a study of cytomegalovirus exposure and HLA in healthy donors (TCRdb year 2017). Receptors were amplified or captured by the immunoSEQ multiplex PCR assay. For the multiplex PCR, a mixture combining 60 forward primers for TCR Vbeta segments and 13 reverse primers for TCR Jbeta segments was used. TCRdb took this table from immuneACCESS and kept in-frame rearrangements with V and J called. Such tables lack part of the clones; where checked against another copy, unresolved V genes explain under half of the gap, and the rest is unexplained. The sample records about 190,000 clones, over 70% of which are singletons. The top ten clones comprise 1.6% of the sample. The material sequenced was PBMCs. The source is a woman in her late teens or twenties in good health and CMV-seronegative.

This chain joins TRBV5-1 and TRBJ2-2; D perhaps matches TRBD2 (6 bases). Trimming cost V 2 bases and J 4 bases, with 6 bases left between them. Germline CDR1 and CDR2: SGHRS and YFSETQ. The CDR3 has 13 residues. The CDR3 sequence: CASSFGSTGELFF. CDR3 DNA sequence: TGCGCCAGCAGCTTCGGGAGCACCGGGGAGCTGTTTTTT.

The chain joins TRBV5-1 to TRBJ2-5; 9 bases map to TRBD2. Near its end, the DNA agrees better with TRBJ2-7, so the J call may be wrong. The CDR3 sequence is 16 residues long. Germline V CDR1 and CDR2: SGHRS, YFSETQ. The CDR3 protein is CASSLAGGRAGNEQYF. DNA of the CDR3: TGCGCCAGCAGCTTGGCGGGCGGGAGGGCCGGAAACGAGCAGTACTTC.

This chain uses TRBV5-1 with TRBJ1-1; 7 bases align to TRBD1. Germline trimming cut 4 bases from V and 1 base from J; bases unmatched to any gene: 7. CDR1 and CDR2 (germline): SGHRS, YFSETQ. This CDR3 comprises 15 residues. The CDR3 region is CASSEGQDANTEAFF. The DNA of the CDR3 is TGCGCCAGCAGCGAAGGACAGGATGCGAACACTGAAGCTTTCTTT.

This clone was seen once. The rearrangement links TRBV5-1 to TRBJ2-2; the D gene is possibly TRBD2 (8 bases). The length of the CDR3 is 17 residues. V was pared by 0 bases and J by 0 bases, with 12 bases between. Per germline, CDR1 SGHRS and CDR2 YFSETQ. CDR3 loop: CASSLVAGTANTGELFF. CDR3 DNA sequence: TGCGCCAGCAGCTTGGTAGCGGGGACAGCGAACACCGGGGAGCTGTTTTTT.

The chain couples TRBV5-5 to TRBJ1-4; D is ambiguous. The CDR3 has 14 amino acids. The V end lost 4 bases, the J end lost 5 bases, and 12 bases lay between the germline ends. CDR1 and CDR2 from the germline V gene are SGHKS and YYEKEE (reference sequence). The CDR3 region is CASSVSTRNEKLFF. DNA of the CDR3: TGTGCCAGCAGCGTCTCGACACGAAATGAAAAACTGTTTTTT.

This clone was detected a few times. The V and J genes are TRBV30 and TRBJ2-3; 10 bases line up with TRBD2. Trimming took 2 bases from V and 5 from J; bases not matched to a gene: 4. CDR3 length: 14 amino acids. Germline CDR1 and CDR2: GTSNPN and SVGIG (reference sequence). The CDR3 is CAWSYTSGIDTQYF. The CDR3 nucleotides are TGTGCCTGGAGTTATACTAGCGGGATAGATACGCAGTATTTT. Complete variable domain (other parts from reference TRBV30 and TRBJ2-3): SQTIHQWPATLVQPVGSPLSLECTVEGTSNPNLYWYRQAAGRGLQLLFYSVGIGQISSEVPQNLSASRPQDRQFILSSKKLLLSDSGFYLCAWSYTSGIDTQYFGPGTRLTVL.

The rearrangement uses TRBV6-5 and TRBJ1-3, with 8 nucleotides matching TRBD1. Per germline, CDR1 MNHEY and CDR2 SVGAGI. Germline trimming cut 0 bases from V and 4 bases from J; bases unmatched to any gene: 2. The length of the CDR3 is 15 residues. This chain's CDR3 is CASSYSAGGGNTIYF. The CDR3 region has the DNA TGTGCCAGCAGTTACTCGGCAGGGGGCGGAAACACCATATATTTT.

The rearrangement joins TRBV5-1 to TRBJ1-1, with 7 bases identical to TRBD1. Germline trimming cut 1 base from V and 3 bases from J; bases unmatched to any gene: 3. The germline CDR1 and CDR2 sequences are SGHRS and YFSETQ. This CDR3 comprises 14 residues. In nucleotides, the CDR3 is TGCGCCAGCAGCTTGACAGGGGTTGACACTGAAGCTTTCTTT. Residues: CASSLTGVDTEAFF.

The J gene is TRBJ2-7, the V gene TRBV27; D is unclear. CDR3 length: 14 residues. Germline V gives CDR1 MNHEY, CDR2 SMNVEV (reference sequence). The V end was cut by 6 bases, the J end by 0 bases, with 12 bases between. In DNA form, the CDR3 reads TGTGCCAGCAGAAAGGTGCGGATCTCCTACGAGCAGTACTTC. This encodes CASRKVRISYEQYF.

The chain employs TRBV6-4 and TRBJ1-6, with no clear D. V lost 2 bases to trimming and J lost 7 bases, with 9 bases between them. Germline assignment: CDR1 MRHNA and CDR2 SNTAGT. This CDR3 is built from 14 residues. The CDR3 sequence: CASSDGGENSPLHF. The CDR3 nucleotides are TGTGCCAGCAGTGACGGCGGGGAAAATTCACCCCTCCACTTT.

This chain connects TRBV27 to TRBJ1-1, with a tentative D call TRBD1 (5 bases). The germline gives CDR1 MNHEY, CDR2 SMNVEV (reference sequence). The CDR3 is 16 amino acids. The V end lost 7 bases, the J end lost 1 base, and 19 bases lay between the germline ends. CDR3 region: CASIAGKGRGNTEAFF. In nucleotides, the CDR3 is TGTGCCAGCATCGCCGGGAAGGGGAGGGGGAACACTGAAGCTTTCTTT.

This chain joins TRBV19 and TRBJ2-7; a possible D gene is TRBD2 (5 bases). This CDR3 spans 15 amino acids. Trimming left V 0 bases short and J 3 bases short, with 12 bases between. Germline V gives CDR1 LNHDA, CDR2 SQIVND (reference sequence). The CDR3: CASSIDRLAVYEQYF. CDR3 in DNA: TGTGCCAGTAGTATAGATCGGCTAGCAGTCTACGAGCAGTACTTC. Variable domain in full (rest from reference TRBV19 and TRBJ2-7): DGGITQSPKYLFRKEGQNVTLSCEQNLNHDAMYWYRQDPGQGLRLIYYSQIVNDFQKGDIAEGYSVSREKKESFPLTVTSAQKNPTAFYLCASSIDRLAVYEQYFGPGTRLTVT.

This chain uses TRBV7-9 with TRBJ2-7; TRBD2 aligns across 13 bases. Germline CDR1 and CDR2: SEHNR and FQNEAQ (reference sequence). This CDR3 contains 14 residues. CDR3 sequence: CSGSPPGLAGEQYF. The CDR3 bases are TGTTCCGGCAGTCCCCCGGGACTAGCGGGGGAGCAGTACTTC.

This clone appeared a single time. The chain employs TRBV28 and TRBJ1-3; D is ambiguous. Trimming cost V 7 bases and J 1 base, with 8 bases left between them. Germline values: CDR1 MDHEN, CDR2 SYDVKM. The length of the CDR3 is 13 residues. CDR3 nucleotide sequence: TGTGCCAGCACCCCAGGTTCTGGAAACACCATATATTTT. Translated, it gives CASTPGSGNTIYF. The full variable domain, in which reference TRBV28 and TRBJ1-3 provide the parts outside the CDR3, is DVKVTQSSRYLVKRTGEKVFLECVQDMDHENMFWYRQDPGLGLRLIYFSYDVKMKEKGDIPEGYSVSREKKERFSLILESASTNQTSMYLCASTPGSGNTIYFGEGSWLTVV.

J is TRBJ1-1 and V is TRBV2; 8 bases align to TRBD1. Germline-derived CDR1 and CDR2 are SNHLY and FYNNEI. J lost 7 bases, V lost 6 bases, and 10 bases had no gene match. The CDR3 loop spans 14 amino acids. The CDR3 sequence: CASRERTGKYEAFF. CDR3 sequence (DNA): TGTGCCAGCAGAGAAAGGACAGGGAAGTATGAAGCTTTCTTT.

The V and J genes are TRBV5-1 and TRBJ2-3; 7 bases fit TRBD2. Germline lookup yields CDR1 SGHRS and CDR2 YFSETQ. This CDR3 is 16 amino acids long. V trimming: 1 base; J trimming: 6 bases; junction bases outside the gene matches: 11. The CDR3 nucleotides are TGCGCCAGCAGCTTGATAGCGGGTGCGAATGGGGATACGCAGTATTTT. It codes for CASSLIAGANGDTQYF.

This chain links TRBV7-3 with TRBJ2-1; 11 positions match TRBD2. Germline trimming cut 1 base from V and 3 bases from J; bases unmatched to any gene: 5. The CDR3 is 17 amino acids. Germline CDR1 is SGHTA and CDR2 is FQGTGA. CDR3 sequence: CASSLKVAGGDYNEQFF. The CDR3 region has the DNA TGTGCCAGCAGCTTAAAGGTAGCGGGGGGGGACTACAATGAGCAGTTCTTC.

Note on this clone: Compared with germline, one end of the junction differs, possibly owing to a read error. The chain links TRBV5-1 to TRBJ2-7; 10 bases match TRBD1. Germline assignment: CDR1 SGHRS and CDR2 YFSETQ. This CDR3 has 14 residues. This CDR3 is CASSPGTGVYEQYF. The CDR3 DNA reads as TGTGCCAGCAGCCCCGGGACAGGGGTTTACGAGCAGTACTTC.

The chain links TRBV5-1 to TRBJ2-7; tentatively, D is TRBD2 (6 bases). Germline V CDR1 and CDR2: SGHRS, YFSETQ. V was clipped by 4 bases and J by 3 bases, with 8 bases between them. The CDR3 extends over 12 amino acids. In DNA, the CDR3 is TGCGCCAGCAGCCTTAGCGGCTACGAGCAGTACTTC. The encoded protein is CASSLSGYEQYF. The variable domain in full, completed from reference TRBV5-1 and TRBJ2-7, reads KAGVTQTPRYLIKTRGQQVTLSCSPISGHRSVSWYQQTPGQGLQFLFEYFSETQRNKGNFPGRFSGRQFSNSRSEMNVSTLELGDSALYLCASSLSGYEQYFGPGTRLTVT.

The V and J genes are TRBV25-1 and TRBJ1-2; D call uncertain. Germline values: CDR1 MGHDK, CDR2 SYGVNS. With 4 bases removed from V and 8 bases from J, the gap between germline ends came to 8 bases. This CDR3 region has 11 residues. In DNA form, the CDR3 reads TGTGCCAGCAGTGCGGGAGGAGGCTACACCTTC. It codes for CASSAGGGYTF.